One and the same sample provided the 16 T cell receptor beta chains below, sequenced in a study of cytomegalovirus exposure and HLA in healthy donors. PCR involved 60 Vbeta and 13 Jbeta primers. Clones were sequenced by immunoSEQ multiplex PCR, and TCRdb holds only the in-frame ones, with some missing. Among 190,000 or so clones listed, less than 85% were seen once. The sample consisted of PBMCs. These TCRs come from a boy between 10 and 17 years old in good health and CMV-seronegative.

The chain couples TRBV19 to TRBJ2-7, with 9 bases matching TRBD1. The germline CDR1 and CDR2 sequences are LNHDA and SQIVND (reference sequence). This CDR3 comprises 16 residues. V lost 9 bases and J lost 2; bases outside the gene matches: 14. CDR3 bases: TGTGCCAGCGGGACAGGGACTTTGGATGGGGCCTACGAGCAGTACTTC. It specifies CASGTGTLDGAYEQYF.

The V gene is TRBV6-6, the J gene TRBJ2-7, with 11 bases that match TRBD1. The ends lost 2 bases at V and 7 bases at J; junction bases unmatched: 10. This CDR3 is built from 16 residues. CDR1 is MNHNY and CDR2 is SVGAGI in the germline V gene (reference sequence). The CDR3 reads CASSYPRDRGNVEQYF. The CDR3 nucleotides are TGTGCCAGCAGTTACCCTCGGGACAGGGGGAACGTAGAGCAGTACTTC.

The V and J genes are TRBV5-5 and TRBJ1-2, with D unresolved. V lost 3 bases and J lost 0, with 18 bases in between. This CDR3 has 17 amino acids. Germline loops: CDR1 SGHKS, CDR2 YYEKEE (reference sequence). The CDR3 is CASSSTWVLTSNYGYTF. In DNA form, the CDR3 reads TGTGCCAGCAGCTCTACCTGGGTCCTGACTTCTAACTATGGCTACACCTTC.

The chain couples TRBV6-1 to TRBJ2-7; maybe TRBD1 (6 bases). Germline V gene lookup returns CDR1 MNHNS and CDR2 SASEGT. This CDR3 region has 12 residues. The V gene lost 5 bases and the J gene lost 6 bases, with 11 bases spanning the gap. The CDR3 coding sequence is TGTGCCAGCAGTTTTACAGGGCGCGAGCAGTACTTC. Protein: CASSFTGREQYF.

The chain joins TRBV15 to TRBJ2-3; 10 bases line up with TRBD1. The CDR3 totals 16 residues. Germline V lookup: CDR1 LNHNV, CDR2 YYDKDF (reference sequence). V was pared by 1 base and J by 3 bases, with 4 bases of the junction left unmatched. The CDR3 reads CATSRGQGASTDTQYF. The CDR3 nucleotides read TGTGCCACCAGCAGAGGACAGGGGGCTTCGACAGATACGCAGTATTTT.

The V call is TRBV15, the J call TRBJ2-2, with D perhaps TRBD2 (6 bases). This CDR3 is 17 amino acids long. Germline lookup yields CDR1 LNHNV and CDR2 YYDKDF (reference sequence). V was pared by 0 bases and J by 5 bases, with 16 bases between. CDR3 region: CATSRDLARVSTGELFF. The CDR3 DNA is TGTGCCACCAGCAGAGACCTAGCGAGGGTCTCAACCGGGGAGCTGTTTTTT.

This clone was counted a single time. The chain employs TRBV2 and TRBJ1-4, with D possibly matching TRBD1 (6 bases). V lost 6 bases and J lost 7, with 15 bases in between. There are 14 residues in the CDR3. Germline V gene lookup returns CDR1 SNHLY and CDR2 FYNNEI. CDR3 residues: CASREPGHAEKLFF. As DNA, the CDR3 is TGTGCCAGCAGGGAACCGGGACACGCTGAAAAACTGTTTTTT.

The chain recombines TRBV9 with TRBJ2-5; D is unresolved. This CDR3 comprises 14 residues. Trimming pared 2 bases from V and 2 bases from J, leaving 10 bases between. From germline, CDR1 is SGDLS and CDR2 YYNGEE. The CDR3 nucleotides read TGTGCCAGCAGCGTTGACTTTATTCAAGAGACCCAGTACTTC. It yields the protein CASSVDFIQETQYF.

The V gene is TRBV30, the J gene TRBJ1-4; 9 bases line up with TRBD1. V was pared by 3 bases and J by 5 bases, with 4 bases of the junction left unmatched. CDR3 length: 14 residues. Germline V gene lookup returns CDR1 GTSNPN and CDR2 SVGIG (reference sequence). In DNA, the CDR3 is TGTGCCTGGAGAGGGACAGGGTTGAATGAAAAACTGTTTTTT. Encoded protein: CAWRGTGLNEKLFF.

This clone has more than one count but fewer than ten. The chain uses TRBV7-9 and TRBJ2-5; a possible D gene is TRBD2 (5 bases). The germline V and J ends were trimmed by 3 bases and 5 bases, with 13 bases remaining between them. The CDR3 is 14 amino acids. Germline loops: CDR1 SEHNR, CDR2 FQNEAQ (reference sequence). Here the CDR3 reads CASSFGGRRETQYF. The CDR3 DNA is TGTGCCAGCAGCTTCGGCGGGCGTAGGGAGACCCAGTACTTC.

This clone was seen a single time. The J gene is TRBJ1-2, the V gene TRBV30; 9 bases fit TRBD1. The CDR3 covers 15 residues. The V and J ends lost 5 bases and 4 bases, in that order; junction bases with no gene match: 11. Per germline, CDR1 GTSNPN and CDR2 SVGIG (reference sequence). The CDR3 spells CAWDSHGTGTYGYTF. The CDR3 bases are TGTGCCTGGGACTCCCACGGGACAGGGACCTATGGCTACACCTTC.

This clone has just one count. The rearrangement links TRBV6-5 to TRBJ1-5; maybe TRBD1 (6 bases). The V end was cut by 8 bases, the J end by 5 bases, with 10 bases between. The length of the CDR3 is 12 residues. Per germline, CDR1 MNHEY and CDR2 SVGAGI. The CDR3 DNA follows: TGTGCCAGCGGGGCAGGGGATCAGCCCCAGCATTTT. This codes for CASGAGDQPQHF.

V is TRBV29-1 and J is TRBJ1-5; D is uncertain. Germline CDR1 and CDR2: SQVTM and ANQGSEA. The CDR3 has 12 amino acids. V gave up 4 bases and J gave up 5 bases, with 9 bases separating them. CDR3 nucleotide sequence: TGCAGCGTTGCTGGGCTTGATCAGCCCCAGCATTTT. Protein sequence: CSVAGLDQPQHF.

CDR3 DNA sequence: TGTGCCAGCAGCTTAGTCTCAATTAGTAGTGAAGCTTTCTTT. Translation: CASSLVSISSEAFF. The chain has TRBV11-3 and TRBJ1-1, with D hard to call. The germline gives CDR1 SGHNT, CDR2 YENEEA. The V gene lost 1 base and the J gene lost 7 bases, with 13 bases spanning the gap. The CDR3 is 14 amino acids.

This clone turned up a few times. CDR3 residues: CAFRQGRGSTDTQYF. The CDR3 bases are TGTGCCTTTCGACAGGGGCGGGGTAGCACAGATACGCAGTATTTT. The V and J genes are TRBV30 and TRBJ2-3; 8 nucleotides align to TRBD1. The V gene end was trimmed by 7 bases and the J gene end by 0 bases; junction bases not matched to a gene: 9. Germline assignment: CDR1 GTSNPN and CDR2 SVGIG (reference sequence). The CDR3 runs 15 residues.

This clone was seen a handful of times. This chain connects TRBV6-5 to TRBJ1-1; D is unresolved. Trimming took off 5 bases at V and 1 base at J, with 14 bases between the two ends. CDR3 length: 15 residues. From germline, CDR1 is MNHEY and CDR2 SVGAGI. This chain's CDR3 is CASSPGEPGNTEAFF. CDR3 nucleotides: TGTGCCAGCAGTCCCGGTGAGCCGGGGAACACTGAAGCTTTCTTT.